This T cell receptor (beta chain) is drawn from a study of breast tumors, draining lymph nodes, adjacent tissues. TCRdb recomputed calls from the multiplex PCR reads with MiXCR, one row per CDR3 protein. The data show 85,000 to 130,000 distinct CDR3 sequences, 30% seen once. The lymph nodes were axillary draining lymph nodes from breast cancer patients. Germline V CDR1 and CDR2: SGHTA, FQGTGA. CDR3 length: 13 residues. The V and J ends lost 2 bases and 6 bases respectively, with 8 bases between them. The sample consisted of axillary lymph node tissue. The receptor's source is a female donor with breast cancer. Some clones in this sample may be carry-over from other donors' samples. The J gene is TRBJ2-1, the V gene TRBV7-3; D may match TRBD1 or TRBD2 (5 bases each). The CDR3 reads CASSLEGSNEQFF. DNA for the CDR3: TGTGCCAGCAGCTTAGAGGGGAGCAATGAGCAGTTCTTC.